One sample yielded the 24 T cell receptor beta chains listed below, sequenced in a study of shared clonotypes between healthy human individuals. The repertoire was sequenced with immunoSEQ multiplex PCR; TCRdb's copy has only in-frame clones and lacks some. The data show under 600,000 clones, just over 75% seen once. Sequences were obtained from PBMCs. The receptors come from a woman in her thirties or forties in good health. Some clones in this sample may be carry-over from other donors' samples.

V gene TRBV6-5 combines with J gene TRBJ1-4; D unclear. The CDR3 spans 12 residues. V was trimmed by 8 bases and J by 8 bases, leaving 12 bases between them. Germline lookup yields CDR1 MNHEY and CDR2 SVGAGI. The CDR3 reads CASRRSGEKLFF. The CDR3 bases are TGTGCCAGCCGTCGTTCGGGGGAAAAACTGTTTTTT.

A word on this clone: At one of its ends the junction is not consistent with the germline gene, which may arise from a read error. The V and J genes are TRBV30 and TRBJ2-7, with 12 bases fitting TRBD2. The CDR3 has 19 residues. In germline, CDR1 is GTSNPN, CDR2 SVGIG (reference sequence). The CDR3 DNA sequence: TGTGCCTGCCGGCAGTATCGACTAGCGGGAGTTCTACAAACCTACGATCAGTACTTC. Residues: CACRQYRLAGVLQTYDQYF.

This clone appeared a single time. The chain recombines TRBV27 with TRBJ2-7; 8 bases are a match to TRBD2. The CDR3 spans 14 residues. Germline V lookup: CDR1 MNHEY, CDR2 SMNVEV (reference sequence). J gave up 5 bases and V 1 base, and 4 bases lay outside the gene matches. In DNA form, the CDR3 reads TGTGCCAGCAGTTTATATAGGCGGGAGGACGAGCAGTACTTC. This translates into CASSLYRREDEQYF.

The chain couples TRBV19 to TRBJ2-4; 7 positions match TRBD1. Germline V gene data show CDR1 as LNHDA and CDR2 as SQIVND (reference sequence). Unmatched junction bases numbered 9, after V lost 7 bases and J lost 9 bases. CDR3 length: 13 amino acids. Here the CDR3 reads CASTTGVKTIQYF. The DNA of the CDR3 is TGTGCCAGTACAACAGGGGTTAAGACCATTCAGTACTTC.

V usage is TRBV6-6 and J usage is TRBJ1-2, with 10 bases aligning to TRBD1. J gave up 4 bases and V 6 bases, and 8 bases lay outside the gene matches. Germline values: CDR1 MNHNY, CDR2 SVGAGI (reference sequence). This CDR3 is built from 15 residues. CDR3 protein: CASSPDRGRPYGYTF. The CDR3 region has the DNA TGTGCCAGCAGCCCAGACAGGGGGCGCCCCTATGGCTACACCTTC.

The chain combines TRBV5-1 with TRBJ2-3; D not certain. V lost 0 bases to trimming and J lost 0 bases, with 5 bases between them. The CDR3 is 14 residues long. From germline, CDR1 is SGHRS and CDR2 YFSETQ. CDR3 sequence (DNA): TGCGCCAGCAGCTTGGGACGGAGCACAGATACGCAGTATTTT. It is translated as CASSLGRSTDTQYF.

This chain joins TRBV7-8 and TRBJ2-2; D not certain. Trimming shortened V by 5 bases and J by 4 bases, and 8 bases separated the two germline ends. This CDR3 region has 13 residues. Germline V CDR1 and CDR2: SGHVS, FQNEAQ. The CDR3: CASSMTVTGELFF. CDR3 bases: TGTGCCAGCAGCATGACTGTCACCGGGGAGCTGTTTTTT.

The rearrangement links TRBV6-1 to TRBJ2-7; D remains ambiguous. The germline gives CDR1 MNHNS, CDR2 SASEGT. Between the trimmed V and J ends, which lost 2 bases and 12 bases, there was a span of 11 bases. The CDR3 sequence is 11 residues long. The DNA of the CDR3 is TGTGCCAGCAGTGAACCGTCCATTCGGTACTTC. Translation gives CASSEPSIRYF.

The rearrangement links TRBV7-9 to TRBJ2-1, with 12 bases fitting TRBD2. The CDR3 runs to 16 residues. Germline CDR1 reads SEHNR; CDR2 reads FQNEAQ (reference sequence). V trimming: 1 base; J trimming: 5 bases; junction bases outside the gene matches: 3. The CDR3 coding sequence is TGTGCCAGCAGCTTAGAGACTAGCGGGGGCAACAATGAGCAGTTCTTC. It translates to CASSLETSGGNNEQFF.

V is TRBV28 and J is TRBJ2-5; D gene ambiguous. V dropped 3 bases and J dropped 0 bases, with 2 bases sitting between them. CDR1 and CDR2 from the germline V gene are MDHEN and SYDVKM. This CDR3 spans 12 amino acids. DNA of the CDR3: TGTGCCAGCAGTTTTCACCAAGAGACCCAGTACTTC. Translation: CASSFHQETQYF.

The genes are TRBV30 and TRBJ1-2; tentatively, D is TRBD1 (6 bases). The germline CDR1 and CDR2 sequences are GTSNPN and SVGIG (reference sequence). Trimming took 2 bases from V and 5 from J, leaving 9 bases between them. CDR3 length equals 12 residues. The CDR3 DNA reads as TGTGCCTGGAGTACAACAGGGTATGGCTACACCTTC. Its protein product is CAWSTTGYGYTF.

The J gene is TRBJ1-4, the V gene TRBV2; D not resolved. CDR3 length: 14 residues. The V and J ends lost 6 bases and 8 bases respectively, with 16 bases between them. In germline, CDR1 is SNHLY, CDR2 FYNNEI. The chain's CDR3 is CASSRGRPGEKLFF. DNA of the CDR3: TGTGCCAGCAGCCGGGGTAGACCGGGAGAAAAACTGTTTTTT.

The CDR3 region is CASSLLDHYNEQFF. The DNA of the CDR3 is TGTGCCAGTAGTCTTCTGGATCACTACAATGAGCAGTTCTTC. The genes are TRBV19 and TRBJ2-1; D is undetermined. In germline, CDR1 is LNHDA, CDR2 SQIVND (reference sequence). This CDR3 spans 14 amino acids. Deletions cut 5 bases from V and 3 bases from J, with 11 bases between.

V is TRBV19 and J is TRBJ1-2; TRBD1 aligns across 8 bases. This CDR3 comprises 14 residues. Trimming cost V 10 bases and J 5 bases; bases outside gene matches: 12. The germline V gene has CDR1 LNHDA and CDR2 SQIVND (reference sequence). The CDR3 reads CATTRQGLEYGYTF. CDR3 bases: TGTGCCACTACCCGACAGGGGCTTGAGTATGGCTACACCTTC. The variable domain in full, completed from reference TRBV19 and TRBJ1-2, reads DGGITQSPKYLFRKEGQNVTLSCEQNLNHDAMYWYRQDPGQGLRLIYYSQIVNDFQKGDIAEGYSVSREKKESFPLTVTSAQKNPTAFYLCATTRQGLEYGYTFGSGTRLTVV.

V gene TRBV9 combines with J gene TRBJ2-3; weak D call: TRBD2 (5 bases). Germline values: CDR1 SGDLS, CDR2 YYNGEE. Trimming removed 3 bases from V and 5 bases from J, with 13 bases in between. The CDR3 is 14 amino acids. In DNA form, the CDR3 reads TGTGCCAGCAGCGCCCTAGGCCGGGGAGATACGCAGTATTTT. This translates into CASSALGRGDTQYF.

The genes are TRBV21-1 and TRBJ1-2. TRBV21-1 is listed as a pseudogene. This CDR3 has 14 amino acids. Here the CDR3 reads CASERKGINYGYTF. CDR3 nucleotides: TGTGCCAGCGAGCGGAAGGGGATTAACTATGGCTACACCTTC.

The chain carries TRBV19 and TRBJ2-7; no clear D. This CDR3 region has 11 residues. Trimming shortened V by 4 bases and J by 6 bases, and 7 bases separated the two germline ends. Germline values: CDR1 LNHDA, CDR2 SQIVND (reference sequence). The CDR3 loop reads CASSNLSEQYF. In nucleotides, the CDR3 is TGTGCCAGTAGTAACCTCAGCGAGCAGTACTTC.

V usage is TRBV2 and J usage is TRBJ2-7, with TRBD1 matching 8 bases. The CDR3 spans 15 residues. Germline values: CDR1 SNHLY, CDR2 FYNNEI. V lost 6 bases to trimming and J lost 0 bases; unmatched junction nucleotides: 7. The CDR3 DNA follows: TGTGCCAGCAGCCGCGACAGGGGAATCTCCTACGAGCAGTACTTC. Its protein is CASSRDRGISYEQYF.

The J gene is TRBJ2-4, the V gene TRBV4-1; D is ambiguous. Trimming left V 1 base short and J 6 bases short, with 10 bases between. The CDR3 length is 14 residues. Looked up from germline, CDR1 is MGHRA and CDR2 is YSYEKL. For the CDR3, the DNA is TGCGCCAGCAGCCAAGGAAACTCATTAAACATTCAGTACTTC. This translates into CASSQGNSLNIQYF.

Remarks on this clone: Sequence at one end of the junction differs from germline and may be a read error. The chain carries TRBV14 and TRBJ2-1, with TRBD2 identical over 12 bases. CDR1 is SGHDN, CDR2 FVKESK, per germline. The CDR3 runs to 15 residues. The CDR3 nucleotides are TGTGCCAGCGGCCAATATCTAGCGGGAGGGAATGAGCAGTTCTTC. Protein: CASGQYLAGGNEQFF.

This rearrangement joins TRBV5-1 to TRBJ1-4; D remains unclear. Germline CDR1 SGHRS, CDR2 YFSETQ. This CDR3 spans 15 amino acids. With 4 bases removed from V and 4 bases from J, the gap between germline ends came to 14 bases. The CDR3 loop reads CASSPTWLDNEKLFF. The CDR3 coding sequence is TGCGCCAGCAGCCCAACCTGGTTGGATAATGAAAAACTGTTTTTT.

J is TRBJ1-2 and V is TRBV2; D unresolved. Germline loops: CDR1 SNHLY, CDR2 FYNNEI. V dropped 4 bases and J dropped 6 bases, with 9 bases sitting between them. This CDR3 spans 12 amino acids. CDR3 in amino acids: CASSVSVDGYTF. For the CDR3, the DNA is TGTGCCAGCAGTGTATCGGTTGATGGCTACACCTTC.

This clone was observed a handful of times. This chain connects TRBV6-1 to TRBJ1-2; D is unclear. V dropped 5 bases and J dropped 8 bases, with 15 bases sitting between them. Germline CDR1 reads MNHNS; CDR2 reads SASEGT. The CDR3 totals 13 residues. The CDR3 DNA sequence: TGTGCCAGCAGTTTGGACGGCGTCCTGGGCTACACCTTC. The encoded protein is CASSLDGVLGYTF.

The chain has TRBV6-1 and TRBJ1-6; no firm D call. The CDR3 contains 13 residues. V was trimmed by 7 bases and J by 5 bases, leaving 9 bases between them. The germline V gene encodes CDR1 MNHNS and CDR2 SASEGT. The CDR3 nucleotides read TGTGCCAGCAATCGGAAAGATAATTCACCCCTCCACTTT. This codes for CASNRKDNSPLHF.